These 4 T cell receptor beta chains share one sample of origin, sequenced in a study of blood T cell repertoires in COVID-19. Sequenced by immunoSEQ multiplex PCR; TCRdb stores in-frame clones only, minus some. The sample records over 120,000 clones, about 90% being singletons. Sequencing used peripheral blood. Every receptor here comes from a woman in her 50s with acute or convalescent COVID-19.

The chain recombines TRBV27 with TRBJ1-1; D call uncertain. The CDR3 spans 14 residues. Germline assignment: CDR1 MNHEY and CDR2 SMNVEV (reference sequence). The V gene lost 3 bases and the J gene lost 4 bases, with 12 bases spanning the gap. CDR3 region: CASSFTVAGTEAFF. DNA of the CDR3: TGTGCCAGCAGTTTCACAGTCGCGGGCACTGAAGCTTTCTTT.

The CDR3 here is CASSQGQGGLEAFF. The CDR3 DNA reads as TGTGCCAGCAGCCAGGGACAGGGGGGACTTGAAGCTTTCTTT. The chain couples TRBV3-1 (or the pseudogene TRBV3-2) to TRBJ1-1, with TRBD1 matching over 11 bases. Germline trimming cut 3 bases from V and 7 bases from J; bases unmatched to any gene: 4. CDR1 is LGHDT and CDR2 is YNNKEL in the germline V gene (reference sequence). CDR3 length: 14 residues.

This clone was picked up one time. J is TRBJ2-1 and V is TRBV7-9; weak D call: TRBD2 (6 bases). From germline, CDR1 is SEHNR and CDR2 FQNEAQ (reference sequence). CDR3 size: 13 residues. V dropped 2 bases and J dropped 6 bases, with 8 bases sitting between them. The CDR3 region is CASSLLGGNEQFF. In nucleotides, the CDR3 is TGTGCCAGCAGCTTACTCGGGGGCAATGAGCAGTTCTTC.

This chain uses TRBV6-5 with TRBJ2-1, with unresolved D. CDR1 MNHEY and CDR2 SVGAGI come from the germline V gene. The V gene lost 7 bases and the J gene lost 6 bases, with 7 bases spanning the gap. The length of the CDR3 is 11 residues. CDR3 DNA sequence: TGTGCCAGCATTAGTGGCAATGAGCAGTTCTTC. Protein sequence: CASISGNEQFF.